What follows are 17 T cell receptor beta chains derived from one specimen sequenced in a study of T cells in Graves' hyperthyroidism and ophthalmopathy. Using RNA transcripts as the source, TCR beta CDR3 regions were amplified. During a first-round RT-PCR of the TCR CDR3, the HTBI primer set was used. TCRdb reanalysed the multiplex PCR reads using MiXCR and keeps one entry per CDR3 protein. The sample has around 420,000 distinct CDR3 sequences; about 15% are singletons. The sample consisted of blood. Receptor source: a woman under 30 with Graves' hyperthyroidism.

This clonotype was seen only a few times. The chain combines TRBV3-1 with TRBJ2-1; the D is unclear. The CDR3 spans 16 residues. V was pared by 0 bases and J by 6 bases, with 15 bases between. Germline V gene lookup returns CDR1 LGHDT and CDR2 YNNKEL (reference sequence). The CDR3 loop is CASSQDLGSDFNEQFF. CDR3 in DNA: TGTGCCAGCAGCCAAGATTTGGGTTCCGATTTCAATGAGCAGTTCTTC.

This chain joins TRBV28 and TRBJ2-5, with TRBD1 identical over 8 bases. The ends lost 4 bases at V and 3 bases at J; junction bases unmatched: 10. Germline V gene data show CDR1 as MDHEN and CDR2 as SYDVKM. This CDR3 contains 16 residues. As DNA, the CDR3 is TGTGCCAGCAGTTCGACGGACAGGGAATTGGAAGAGACCCAGTACTTC. Translated: CASSSTDRELEETQYF.

The chain employs TRBV27 and TRBJ2-4, with TRBD1 matching over 7 bases. The CDR3 totals 17 residues. Trimming took 0 bases from V and 1 from J; bases not matched to a gene: 6. Per the germline V gene, CDR1 is MNHEY and CDR2 is SMNVEV (reference sequence). CDR3 sequence (DNA): TGTGCCAGCAGTTTATCGACAGGGCTGGCGGCCAAAAACATTCAGTACTTC. Residues: CASSLSTGLAAKNIQYF.

This clonotype came up many times. The CDR3 DNA sequence: TGCGCCAGCAGCCTGCAACTTCTGGGGACAGCCCAAGAGACCCAGTACTTC. Translating it yields CASSLQLLGTAQETQYF. This chain connects TRBV5-1 to TRBJ2-5; 7 bases line up with TRBD1. Germline V lookup: CDR1 SGHRS, CDR2 YFSETQ. V trimming: 4 bases; J trimming: 1 base; junction bases outside the gene matches: 13. This CDR3 spans 17 amino acids.

V and J are TRBV28 and TRBJ2-3; possibly TRBD1 or TRBD2 for D (5 bases each). CDR1 and CDR2 from the germline V gene are MDHEN and SYDVKM. The V gene lost 2 bases and the J gene lost 4 bases, with 7 bases spanning the gap. CDR3 length: 13 residues. CDR3 in amino acids: CASSLRDPDTQYF. The DNA of the CDR3 is TGTGCCAGCAGTTTACGGGACCCAGATACGCAGTATTTT.

The rearrangement links TRBV6-1 to TRBJ1-5; D uncertain. Trimming cost V 2 bases and J 0 bases, with 5 bases left between them. The CDR3 runs 14 residues. Germline V CDR1 and CDR2: MNHNS, SASEGT. The CDR3 protein is CASSELFSNQPQHF. The CDR3 DNA follows: TGTGCCAGCAGTGAACTTTTTAGCAATCAGCCCCAGCATTTT.

This clonotype was observed a few times. The chain links TRBV4-1 to TRBJ1-2; D unclear. The CDR3 loop spans 18 amino acids. CDR1 and CDR2 from the germline V gene are MGHRA and YSYEKL. Trimming stripped 0 bases from V and 7 bases from J, with 24 bases between. CDR3 loop: CASSQDMSLWGSTRGYTF. Written as DNA, the CDR3 is TGCGCCAGCAGCCAAGATATGAGTTTATGGGGATCGACTCGTGGCTACACCTTC.

In this sample, this clonotype turned up many times. This chain connects TRBV6-5 to TRBJ1-4, with a weak D call TRBD1 (6 bases). In germline, CDR1 is MNHEY, CDR2 SVGAGI. CDR3 length: 15 amino acids. V lost 0 bases, J lost 4 bases, and 9 bases lay in between. The CDR3 coding sequence is TGTGCCAGCAGTTACTCAGGGGGAGATAATGAAAAACTGTTTTTT. Its protein is CASSYSGGDNEKLFF.

The chain has TRBV6-2 or TRBV6-3 and TRBJ2-3, with 8 nucleotides matching TRBD2. CDR3 length equals 17 residues. Looked up from germline, CDR1 is MNHEY and CDR2 is SVGEGT. Trimming removed 6 bases from V and 4 bases from J; junction bases left unmatched: 15. CDR3 protein: CASSHRRSGRRPDTQYF. The DNA for the CDR3 is TGTGCCAGCAGCCATAGGCGGAGCGGGAGAAGACCAGATACGCAGTATTTT.

The chain uses TRBV27 and TRBJ1-3; D gene uncertain. The germline gives CDR1 MNHEY, CDR2 SMNVEV (reference sequence). The CDR3 is 16 amino acids. V was clipped by 1 base and J by 0 bases, with 10 bases between them. CDR3 in DNA: TGTGCCAGCAGTTTATTTAGAGGGAGCTCTGGAAACACCATATATTTT. Amino acids: CASSLFRGSSGNTIYF.

This clonotype has only a few counts. The rearrangement joins TRBV6-1 to TRBJ2-7, with TRBD1 identical over 7 bases. The CDR3 is made up of 15 amino acids. Germline CDR1 is MNHNS and CDR2 is SASEGT. V lost 7 bases, J lost 2 bases, and 11 bases stayed unmatched. As DNA, the CDR3 is TGTGCCAGCAACGACCCCCGGGACAGAGCCTACGAGCAGTACTTC. It is translated as CASNDPRDRAYEQYF.

This clonotype was observed many times. This chain connects TRBV20-1 to TRBJ2-1, with 7 bases identical to TRBD1. The ends lost 5 bases at V and 7 bases at J; junction bases unmatched: 5. The CDR3 loop spans 12 amino acids. CDR1 and CDR2 (germline): DFQATT, SNEGSKA (reference sequence). CDR3: CSARDRENEQFF. The DNA for the CDR3 is TGCAGTGCTCGCGACAGGGAAAATGAGCAGTTCTTC.

This clonotype has a single count. The chain has TRBV5-5 and TRBJ1-2; D unresolved. The CDR3 has 15 residues. With 4 bases removed from V and 4 bases from J, the gap between germline ends came to 17 bases. Germline V CDR1 and CDR2: SGHKS, YYEKEE (reference sequence). The DNA for the CDR3 is TGTGCCAGCAGCCCTGGTGGGAGACCCCCCTATGGCTACACCTTC. This gives the protein CASSPGGRPPYGYTF.

J is TRBJ2-2 and V is TRBV10-3, with 12 bases aligning to TRBD2. This CDR3 region has 16 residues. Germline V lookup: CDR1 ENHRY, CDR2 SYGVKD. V was pared by 6 bases and J by 3 bases, with 5 bases of the junction left unmatched. The CDR3 nucleotides read TGTGCCATCAGAGAGACTAGCGGGAGTCACACCGGGGAGCTGTTTTTT. Its protein product is CAIRETSGSHTGELFF.

J is TRBJ1-1 and V is TRBV19; perhaps TRBD1 as D (5 bases). CDR1 and CDR2 (germline): LNHDA, SQIVND (reference sequence). The CDR3 extends over 15 amino acids. V lost 3 bases and J 0 bases, leaving 11 bases between the germline ends. The CDR3 sequence is CASSIILGVNTEAFF. CDR3 DNA: TGTGCCAGTAGTATTATTTTGGGGGTGAACACTGAAGCTTTCTTT.

The chain couples TRBV12-5 to TRBJ2-2; 7 positions match TRBD1. From germline, CDR1 is LGHNT and CDR2 FRNRAP. V was pared by 1 base and J by 7 bases, with 6 bases of the junction left unmatched. This CDR3 region has 15 residues. The CDR3 DNA reads TGTGCTAGTGGTTTGGGCGACAGGGTGAGCGGGGAGCTGTTTTTT. The encoded protein is CASGLGDRVSGELFF.

This clonotype was picked up many times. The rearrangement uses TRBV5-4 and TRBJ1-2; D call uncertain. Germline V gene data show CDR1 as SGHNT and CDR2 as YYREEE (reference sequence). The CDR3 runs to 14 residues. The V end lost 0 bases, the J end lost 2 bases, and 8 bases lay between the germline ends. CDR3 bases: TGTGCCAGCAGCTTGGACAACGGAAACTATGGCTACACCTTC. Its translation is CASSLDNGNYGYTF.